This TCR beta chain was observed in a study of shared clonotypes between healthy human individuals. Clones were read by immunoSEQ multiplex PCR, and TCRdb kept only the in-frame ones, dropping some. The table lists about 1.9 million clones, 90% to 95% of them singletons, with roughly 1.7% in the top ten. Study-wide points: As a rule, naive subsets had a larger estimated richness than memory subsets.

A note on this clone: Its antigen is still unknown.

The naive CD8 population came from CD45RO-negative cells selected for CCR7, without terminally differentiated effector memory CD45RA+ cells. Each of the donors was a healthy adult who was HIV-negative and had not had a recent acute infection or vaccination. Sequencing was carried out using naive CD8+ T cells from PBMCs. This TCR was recovered from a man aged 18 to 30 in good health. Some clones in this sample may be carry-over from other donors' samples.

The CDR3 nucleotides read TGCGCCAGCAGCTTGGCCGGGGCCCGGGGGCGAAAGACCCAGTACTTC. Amino acid sequence: CASSLAGARGRKTQYF. The chain links TRBV5-1 to TRBJ2-5; TRBD1 or TRBD2 may be the D gene (6 bases each). The CDR3 runs to 16 residues. CDR1 and CDR2 from the germline V gene are SGHRS and YFSETQ. V was shortened by 0 bases and J by 6 bases, with 18 bases between the two germline ends.